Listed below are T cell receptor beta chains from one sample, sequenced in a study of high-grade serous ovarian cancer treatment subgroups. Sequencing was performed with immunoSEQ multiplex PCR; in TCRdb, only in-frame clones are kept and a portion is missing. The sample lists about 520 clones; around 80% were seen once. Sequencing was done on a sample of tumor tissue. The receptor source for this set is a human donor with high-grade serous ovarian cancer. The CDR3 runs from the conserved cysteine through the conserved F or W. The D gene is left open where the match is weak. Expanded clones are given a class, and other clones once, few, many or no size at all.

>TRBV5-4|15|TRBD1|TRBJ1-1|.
TGTGCCAGCAGCTTGGCTGCAGGGGGGGGCACTGAAGCTTTCTTT
CASSLAAGGGTEAFF
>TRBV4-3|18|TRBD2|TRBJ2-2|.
TGCGCCAGCAGCCCGGTCGTTCCTAGCGGCAGCCATACCGGGGAGCTGTTTTTT
CASSPVVPSGSHTGELFF
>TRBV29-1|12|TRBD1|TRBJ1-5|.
TGCAGCGTTGCGGCAGGGGGGCAGCCCCAGCATTTT
CSVAAGGQPQHF
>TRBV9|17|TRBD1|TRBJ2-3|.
TGTGCCAGCAGCGTCGCCGGGACAGATCTGATTGGGGATACGCAGTATTTT
CASSVAGTDLIGDTQYF
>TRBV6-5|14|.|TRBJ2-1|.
TGTGCCAGCACCGAGACCATAGTGGGGAATGAGCAGTTCTTC
CASTETIVGNEQFF
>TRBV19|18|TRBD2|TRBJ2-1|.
TGTGCCAGTAGTATAGATTCCCCTTGGGGGAGGGCGCGGAATGAGCAGTTCTTC
CASSIDSPWGRARNEQFF
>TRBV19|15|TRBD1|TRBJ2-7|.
TGTGCCAGTAGTCCAACCGGGGACAGTCCGTACGAGCAGTACTTC
CASSPTGDSPYEQYF
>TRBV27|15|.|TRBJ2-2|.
TGTGCCAGCAGTCTCAACACGGGACATTTGACGGAGCTGTTTTTT
CASSLNTGHLTELFF
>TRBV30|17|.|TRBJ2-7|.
TGTGCCTGGTCCTCCATGGGCGGGCAGGGGTTCCCCTACGAGCAGTACTTC
CAWSSMGGQGFPYEQYF
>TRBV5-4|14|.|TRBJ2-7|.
TGTGCCAGCAGTGCGGCCTCTACGACCTACGAGCAGTACTTC
CASSAASTTYEQYF
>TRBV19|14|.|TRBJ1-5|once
TGTGCCAGTAGTATAGCTGACAGCAATCAGCCCCAGCATTTT
CASSIADSNQPQHF
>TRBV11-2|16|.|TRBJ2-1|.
TGTGCCAGCAGCTTTCCCCTTGTTGTCCTGTACAATGAGCAGTTCTTC
CASSFPLVVLYNEQFF
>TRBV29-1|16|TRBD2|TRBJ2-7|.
TGCAGCGTTGATGGAGGGACTAGCGGGAGGCCTTACGAGCAGTACTTC
CSVDGGTSGRPYEQYF